This T cell receptor beta chain is from a study of Ad26.COV2.S vaccination and SARS-CoV-2 variants. Study overall: Each vaccinee took Ad26.COV2.S intramuscularly, once or twice 56 days apart. Study outcomes and limitations: Vaccinated and placebo-treated recipients had similar non-spike TCR breadth.

The sample's treatment: 15 to 20 received Ad26.COV2.S at low or high dose, single or two shots; a few received placebo; per-sample allocation not given. Sampling occurred on day 63 after the first vaccine or placebo injection. Trimming stripped 0 bases from V and 2 bases from J, with 4 bases between. The CDR3 consists of 13 residues. Germline assignment: CDR1 SGDLS and CDR2 YYNGEE. A note on this clone: Its antigen is unknown.

The assay was immunoSEQ multiplex PCR, and TCRdb's table has in-frame clones only and misses some. Of over 400,000 clones detected, 92% appear once; the ten largest clones hold more than 1.5%. The V gene is TRBV9, the J gene TRBJ2-3, with no clear D. The sequencing here drew on peripheral blood, taken in a trial of Ad26.COV2.S vaccine versus placebo. The receptor comes from a person between 18 and 65 years old who received the Ad26.COV2.S COVID-19 vaccine or a placebo. Here the CDR3 reads CASSVAFTDTQYF. In DNA, the CDR3 is TGTGCCAGCAGCGTAGCCTTCACAGATACGCAGTATTTT.